This T cell receptor beta chain came from a study of spatial heterogeneity in lung cancer. General study points: Counts of expanded alpha and beta TCRs within tumors tracked the tumor nonsynonymous mutation count.

TCRdb independently ran MiXCR on the 5' RACE reads; one entry per CDR3 protein. The sample shows 8,000 to 9,500 distinct CDR3 sequences, roughly 4.3% of them seen only once. Time point noted: sample taken at primary tumor resection. Some 72 TRACERx patients with early, untreated non-small cell lung cancer donated samples. Material for sequencing was whole RNA from tumor, nontumor lung or frozen PBMC, left unsorted. This clonotype is termed medium-sized. As yet, its antigen is unknown. Germline trimming cut 4 bases from V and 8 bases from J; bases unmatched to any gene: 7. CDR3 length equals 14 residues. The V gene's germline CDR1 is KGHDR and CDR2 SFDVKD.

The receptor comes from a female donor with early-stage non-small cell lung cancer. The chain combines TRBV24-1 with TRBJ2-1, with 7 bases aligning to TRBD1. The material was lung tumor tissue, obtained at surgery. CDR3 sequence reads: CATSDPTGFDEQFF. As DNA, the CDR3 is TGTGCCACCAGTGACCCGACAGGGTTCGATGAGCAGTTCTTC.